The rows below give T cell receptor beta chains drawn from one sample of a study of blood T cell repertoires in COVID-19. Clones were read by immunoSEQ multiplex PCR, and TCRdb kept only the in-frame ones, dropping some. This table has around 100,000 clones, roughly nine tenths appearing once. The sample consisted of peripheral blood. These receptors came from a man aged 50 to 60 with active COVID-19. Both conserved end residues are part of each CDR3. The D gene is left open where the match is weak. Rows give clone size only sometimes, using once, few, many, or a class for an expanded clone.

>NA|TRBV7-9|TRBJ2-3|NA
TGTGCCAGCAGTGCGGTGGGTCAGACGCAGTATTTT
CASSAVGQTQYF
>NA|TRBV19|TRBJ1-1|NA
TGTGCCAGTAGTAAATGGACGGGGGTGAACACTGAAGCTTTCTTT
CASSKWTGVNTEAFF
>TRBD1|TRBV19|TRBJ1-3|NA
TGTGCCAGTAGTCTAGGTGGACAGGGAGGAAACACCATATATTTT
CASSLGGQGGNTIYF
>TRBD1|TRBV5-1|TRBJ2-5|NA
TGCGCCAGCAGCTTGGAAGGGAGGTGGGACAGGGGCCAGTACTTC
CASSLEGRWDRGQYF
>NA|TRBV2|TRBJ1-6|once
TGTGCCAGCAGTGAAAGCGGCTCACCCCTCCACTTT
CASSESGSPLHF
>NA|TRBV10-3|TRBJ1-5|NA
TGTGCCACCCGGGACATTGTAAAAGTAAATCAGCCCCAGCATTTT
CATRDIVKVNQPQHF
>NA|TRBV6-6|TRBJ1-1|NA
TGTGCCAGCAGTTATCCCGAGGGTGTTGCTGAAGCTTTCTTT
CASSYPEGVAEAFF
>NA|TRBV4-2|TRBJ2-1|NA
TGTGCCAGCAGCCAAGATTCCGACAATGAGCAGTTCTTC
CASSQDSDNEQFF
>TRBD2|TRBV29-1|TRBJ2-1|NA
TGCAGCGCAGGATTGAGATCCGGGACTAGCGGGAGGATTGAGCAGTTCTTC
CSAGLRSGTSGRIEQFF
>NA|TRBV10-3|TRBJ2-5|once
TGTGCCATCAGTGGAGAAAAGGGAGTGATGGAGACCCAGTACTTC
CAISGEKGVMETQYF
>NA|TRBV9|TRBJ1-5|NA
TGTGCCAGCAGCGTTACGGGGGACGGTTCAAGAAGCAGAACCCAGCATTTT
CASSVTGDGSRSRTQHF
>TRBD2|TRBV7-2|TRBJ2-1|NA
TGTGCCAGCAGCTCGACGGGAGGGCCCAGTGAGCAGTTCTTC
CASSSTGGPSEQFF
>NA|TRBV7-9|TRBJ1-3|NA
TGTGCCAGCAGCTTCTCAGGGGTCTCTGGAAACACCATATATTTT
CASSFSGVSGNTIYF
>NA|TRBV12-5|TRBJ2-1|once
TGTGCTAGTGGTTTGGAGTCGACAGGCTACAATGAGCAGTTCTTC
CASGLESTGYNEQFF
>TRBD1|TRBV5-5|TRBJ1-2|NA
TGTGCCAGCAGTTTAACAGGGGGTCAGGGCTACACCTTC
CASSLTGGQGYTF
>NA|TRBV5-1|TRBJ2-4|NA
TGCGCCAGCAGCCCGCGACAGGACAAAAACATTCAGTACTTC
CASSPRQDKNIQYF
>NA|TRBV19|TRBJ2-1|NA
TGTGCCAGTAGTATAGAAGACTTTAATGAGCAGTTCTTC
CASSIEDFNEQFF
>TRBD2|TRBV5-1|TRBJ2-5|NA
TGCGCCAGCAGCTGGGAGGGAGGGGTCCAAGAGACCCAGTACTTC
CASSWEGGVQETQYF
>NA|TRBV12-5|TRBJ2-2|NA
TGTGCTAGTGGTTTGGTACCCCCCTGGACAGAGTCCGGGTCTAACGGCGGGGAGCTGTTTTTT
CASGLVPPWTESGSNGGELFF
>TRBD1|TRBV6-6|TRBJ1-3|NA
TGTGCCAGCAGTCCTCGGACAGGGGGCGTCGTCCGAAACACCATATATTTT
CASSPRTGGVVRNTIYF
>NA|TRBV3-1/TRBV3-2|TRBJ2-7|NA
TGTGCCAGCAGCCAAGAAGGAACTAGCTCCTACGAGCAGTACTTC
CASSQEGTSSYEQYF
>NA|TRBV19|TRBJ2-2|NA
TGTGCCAGTAGTAAACGGGAGCTAAGCGGGGAGCTGTTTTTT
CASSKRELSGELFF
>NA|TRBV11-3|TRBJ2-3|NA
TGTGCCAGCAGCTTAGGAGGGTTTCAGGGGACGCAGTATTTT
CASSLGGFQGTQYF
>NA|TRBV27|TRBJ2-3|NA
TGTGCCAGCAGGAGGAAGGGGGGGCATTATTATACGCAGTATTTT
CASRRKGGHYYTQYF
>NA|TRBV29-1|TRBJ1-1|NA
TGCAGCGGGGCAGGTTGGAACACTGAAGCTTTCTTT
CSGAGWNTEAFF
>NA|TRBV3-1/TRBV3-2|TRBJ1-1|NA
TGTGCCAGCAGCCAAGTTCGGAGAACTGAAGCTTTCTTT
CASSQVRRTEAFF
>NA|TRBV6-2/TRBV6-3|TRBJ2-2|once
TGTGCCAGCAGCCTGACTAGTCCGAACACCGGGGAGCTGTTTTTT
CASSLTSPNTGELFF